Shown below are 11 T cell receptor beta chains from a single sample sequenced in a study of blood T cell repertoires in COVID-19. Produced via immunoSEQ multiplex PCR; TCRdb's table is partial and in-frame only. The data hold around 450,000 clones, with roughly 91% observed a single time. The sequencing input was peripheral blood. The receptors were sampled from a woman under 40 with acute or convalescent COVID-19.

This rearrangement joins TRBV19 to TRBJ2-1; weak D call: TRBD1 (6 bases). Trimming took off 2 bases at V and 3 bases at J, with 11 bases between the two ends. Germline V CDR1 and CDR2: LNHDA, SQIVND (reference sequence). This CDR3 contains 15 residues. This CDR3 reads CASSISSGVYNEQFF. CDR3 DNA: TGTGCCAGTAGTATATCTTCAGGGGTCTACAATGAGCAGTTCTTC.

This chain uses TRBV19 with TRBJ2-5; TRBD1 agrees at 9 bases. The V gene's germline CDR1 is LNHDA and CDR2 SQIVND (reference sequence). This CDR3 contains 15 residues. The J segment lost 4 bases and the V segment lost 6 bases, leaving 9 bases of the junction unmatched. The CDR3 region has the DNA TGTGCCAGTAGGAAACAGGGGGCGATCGGAGAGACCCAGTACTTC. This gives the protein CASRKQGAIGETQYF.

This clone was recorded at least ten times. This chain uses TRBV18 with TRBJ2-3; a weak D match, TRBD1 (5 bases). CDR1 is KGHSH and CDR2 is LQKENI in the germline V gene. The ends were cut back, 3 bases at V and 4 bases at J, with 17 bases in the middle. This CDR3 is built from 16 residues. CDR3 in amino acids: CASSPVKTATADTQYF. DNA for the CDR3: TGTGCCAGCTCACCGGTAAAGACAGCAACGGCAGATACGCAGTATTTT.

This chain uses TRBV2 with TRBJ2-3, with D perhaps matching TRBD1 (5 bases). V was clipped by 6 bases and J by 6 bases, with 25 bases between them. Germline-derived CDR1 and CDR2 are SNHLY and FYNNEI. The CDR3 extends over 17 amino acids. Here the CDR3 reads CASRPLGARTSADTQYF. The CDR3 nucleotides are TGTGCCAGCAGACCCCTAGGGGCCCGAACCAGCGCCGATACGCAGTATTTT.

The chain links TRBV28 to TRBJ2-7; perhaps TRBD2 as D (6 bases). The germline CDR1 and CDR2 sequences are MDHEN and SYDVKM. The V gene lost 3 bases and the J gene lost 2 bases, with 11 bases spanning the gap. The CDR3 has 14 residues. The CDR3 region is CASSLNRRAYEQYF. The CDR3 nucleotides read TGTGCCAGCAGTTTGAATAGGAGGGCCTACGAGCAGTACTTC.

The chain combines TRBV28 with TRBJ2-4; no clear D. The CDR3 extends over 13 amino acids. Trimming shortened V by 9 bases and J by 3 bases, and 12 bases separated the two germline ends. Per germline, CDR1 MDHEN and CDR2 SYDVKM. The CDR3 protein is CASSTSYKNIQYF. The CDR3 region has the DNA TGTGCCAGTTCGACATCCTACAAAAACATTCAGTACTTC.

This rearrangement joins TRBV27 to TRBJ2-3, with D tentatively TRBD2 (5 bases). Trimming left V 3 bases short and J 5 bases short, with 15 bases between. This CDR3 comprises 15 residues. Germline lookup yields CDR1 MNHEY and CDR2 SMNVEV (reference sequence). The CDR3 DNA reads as TGTGCCAGCAGTTTTCGGGAATTGGCGGGAGATACGCAGTATTTT. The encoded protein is CASSFRELAGDTQYF.

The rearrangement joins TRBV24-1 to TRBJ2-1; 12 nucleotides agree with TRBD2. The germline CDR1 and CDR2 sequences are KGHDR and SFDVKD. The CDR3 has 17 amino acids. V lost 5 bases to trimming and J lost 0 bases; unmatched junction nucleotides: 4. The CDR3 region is CATSAGGLAGSYNEQFF. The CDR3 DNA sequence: TGTGCCACCAGTGCGGGGGGACTAGCGGGCTCCTACAATGAGCAGTTCTTC.

In DNA, the CDR3 is TGTGCCAGCAGCCGTATCAGTCCCGGGGAGCTGTTTTTT. Protein product: CASSRISPGELFF. The V gene is TRBV12-3 or TRBV12-4, the J gene TRBJ2-2; D uncertain. CDR3 length: 13 amino acids. V was cut by 6 bases and J by 6 bases, with 11 bases left in between.

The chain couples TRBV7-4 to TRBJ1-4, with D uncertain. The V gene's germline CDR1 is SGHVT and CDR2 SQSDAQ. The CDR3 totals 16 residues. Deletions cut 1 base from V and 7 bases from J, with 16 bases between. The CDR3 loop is CASSLGSEEGSEKLFF. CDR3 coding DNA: TGTGCCAGCAGCTTAGGCTCGGAGGAGGGAAGTGAAAAACTGTTTTTT. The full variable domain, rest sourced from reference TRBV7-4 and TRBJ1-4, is GAGVSQSPRYKVAKRGRDVALRCDSISGHVTLYWYRQTLGQGSEVLTYSQSDAQRDKSGRPSGRFSAERPERSVSTLKIQRTEQGDSAVYLCASSLGSEEGSEKLFFGSGTQLSVL.

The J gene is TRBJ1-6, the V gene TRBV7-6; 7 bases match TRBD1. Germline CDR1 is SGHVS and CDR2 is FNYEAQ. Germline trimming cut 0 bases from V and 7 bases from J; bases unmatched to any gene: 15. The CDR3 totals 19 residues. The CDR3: CASSLALLTGAFRNSPLHF. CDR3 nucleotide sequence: TGTGCCAGCAGCTTAGCACTTCTAACAGGGGCTTTTAGAAATTCACCCCTCCACTTT.